The next 22 T cell receptor beta chains were all read from a single sample in a study of blood T cells in healthy people across ages. With a J-beta primer mix and a sample-barcoded 5' primer, a second PCR ran about 7 to 12 cycles. TCRdb re-called the 5' RACE reads through MiXCR, storing one row per CDR3 protein. In the table there are under 2 million distinct CDR3 sequences, 34% of which are singletons. Sequencing was done on a sample of blood. The receptors come from a woman in her twenties or thirties in good health.

In this sample, this clonotype turned up a few times. The rearrangement joins TRBV20-1 to TRBJ2-1; no reliable D call. V lost 4 bases, J lost 5 bases, and 21 bases lay in between. Germline assignment: CDR1 DFQATT and CDR2 SNEGSKA (reference sequence). The CDR3 extends over 16 amino acids. The CDR3 reads CSATVVATLSNNEQFF. The CDR3 DNA follows: TGCAGTGCTACGGTAGTCGCGACTCTGTCAAACAATGAGCAGTTCTTC.

The chain combines TRBV12-3 or TRBV12-4 with TRBJ2-1; a possible D gene is TRBD2 (6 bases). This CDR3 has 15 residues. V lost 6 bases, J lost 2 bases, and 14 bases lay in between. CDR3 residues: CASSIAEGPYNEQFF. The CDR3 region has the DNA TGTGCCAGCAGCATAGCGGAAGGCCCCTACAATGAGCAGTTCTTC.

The J gene is TRBJ1-6, the V gene TRBV15, with D unresolved. Germline V gene data show CDR1 as LNHNV and CDR2 as YYDKDF (reference sequence). V shed 4 bases and J shed 8 bases, with 9 bases lying between them. CDR3 length: 13 amino acids. CDR3 loop: CATSNYRDSPLHF. The CDR3 nucleotides are TGTGCCACCAGCAACTATCGGGATTCACCCCTCCACTTT.

The J gene is TRBJ2-1, the V gene TRBV12-3 or TRBV12-4, with D perhaps matching TRBD2 (5 bases). Trimming removed 7 bases from V and 1 base from J, with 14 bases in between. The CDR3 loop spans 15 amino acids. The CDR3 bases are TGTGCCAGCATGCGGGTCAGTGGTTCCTACAATGAGCAGTTCTTC. This encodes CASMRVSGSYNEQFF.

The chain is built from TRBV27 and TRBJ2-5; the match to TRBD2 covers 16 bases. Germline CDR1 reads MNHEY; CDR2 reads SMNVEV (reference sequence). CDR3 length: 16 amino acids. J gave up 4 bases and V 7 bases, and 6 bases lay outside the gene matches. CDR3 DNA sequence: TGTGCCAGCATCTCGGGGACTAGCGGGGGGGTAGAGACCCAGTACTTC. Its protein is CASISGTSGGVETQYF.

This clonotype occurred once. It may be a read error: a sequence one base away is much more abundant. V is TRBV20-1 and J is TRBJ2-7, with TRBD1 matching 7 bases. CDR3 size: 14 residues. The V segment lost 6 bases and the J segment 1 base; nucleotides outside the gene matches: 9. The V gene's germline CDR1 is DFQATT and CDR2 SNEGSKA (reference sequence). The CDR3: CSARQGIVSYEQYF. The DNA of the CDR3 is TGCAGTGCGAGACAGGGAATTGTATCCTACGAGCAGTACTTC.

This clonotype was seen more than once but under ten times. The chain combines TRBV5-1 with TRBJ2-7; D gene ambiguous. V lost 3 bases, J lost 3 bases, and 13 bases lay in between. The CDR3 extends over 14 amino acids. CDR1 and CDR2 from the germline V gene are SGHRS and YFSETQ. The CDR3 DNA is TGCGCCAGCAGCTCTGGACCTATGAACTACGAGCAGTACTTC. Protein: CASSSGPMNYEQYF. The full variable domain, with the rest looked up from reference TRBV5-1 and TRBJ2-7, is KAGVTQTPRYLIKTRGQQVTLSCSPISGHRSVSWYQQTPGQGLQFLFEYFSETQRNKGNFPGRFSGRQFSNSRSEMNVSTLELGDSALYLCASSSGPMNYEQYFGPGTRLTVT.

This clonotype has just a few counts. The chain links TRBV6-9 to TRBJ2-3; weak D call: TRBD2 (5 bases). The V and J ends lost 10 bases and 3 bases respectively, with 17 bases between them. Germline V lookup: CDR1 MNHGY, CDR2 SVAAGI. This CDR3 is built from 14 residues. The CDR3 DNA follows: TGTGCCACCACGGGTGGTAGCGTGACAGATACGCAGTATTTT. This encodes CATTGGSVTDTQYF.

This clonotype was observed a handful of times. The chain recombines TRBV4-1 with TRBJ1-6, with unresolved D. The CDR3 is 17 amino acids. Per the germline V gene, CDR1 is MGHRA and CDR2 is YSYEKL. Trimming took 0 bases from V and 0 from J, leaving 9 bases between them. CDR3: CASSQEPWSSYNSPLHF. The CDR3, as DNA: TGCGCCAGCAGCCAAGAACCATGGAGCTCCTATAATTCACCCCTCCACTTT.

This clonotype occurred a few times. CDR3 sequence reads: CASTLSERQGSYEQYF. The CDR3 DNA sequence: TGCGCCAGCACGCTATCCGAGAGACAGGGCTCCTACGAGCAGTACTTC. The chain couples TRBV5-1 to TRBJ2-7; 7 bases are a match to TRBD1. V gave up 6 bases and J gave up 0 bases; unmatched junction bases: 12. The CDR3 covers 16 residues. Germline V gene lookup returns CDR1 SGHRS and CDR2 YFSETQ.

This clonotype has only a few counts. The chain links TRBV27 to TRBJ2-2; 13 bases match TRBD2. Germline V lookup: CDR1 MNHEY, CDR2 SMNVEV (reference sequence). The ends lost 6 bases at V and 2 bases at J; junction bases unmatched: 15. The CDR3 runs to 20 residues. This CDR3 reads CASRAWTSGGVRGNTGELFF. The CDR3 coding sequence is TGTGCCAGCAGGGCATGGACTAGCGGGGGAGTAAGGGGTAACACCGGGGAGCTGTTTTTT.

This clonotype occurred a few times. This chain links TRBV7-2 with TRBJ2-1; 8 bases map to TRBD1. Looked up from germline, CDR1 is SGHTA and CDR2 is FQGNSA. With V trimmed by 5 bases and J by 9 bases, 12 bases remained unmatched. The CDR3 loop spans 15 amino acids. The CDR3 DNA is TGTGCCAGCAGCCTATGGACAGGGAGTGGCGGTGAGCAGTTCTTC. This codes for CASSLWTGSGGEQFF.

V is TRBV20-1 and J is TRBJ2-1, with TRBD2 identical over 11 bases. The CDR3 is 17 residues long. V dropped 0 bases and J dropped 8; count of bases not matched to a gene: 12. Germline lookup yields CDR1 DFQATT and CDR2 SNEGSKA (reference sequence). In nucleotides, the CDR3 is TGCAGTGCTAGAGATCTTAGTGGTAGCGGGGGGGCTTATGAGCAGTTCTTC. This translates into CSARDLSGSGGAYEQFF.

About this clonotype itself: Just one base apart from a much larger clone, this may be a read error. This chain links TRBV6-5 with TRBJ2-7, with TRBD2 identical over 7 bases. The CDR3 runs 14 residues. Germline assignment: CDR1 MNHEY and CDR2 SVGAGI. The CDR3 spells CASRPGTGDYGQYF. CDR3 sequence (DNA): TGTGCCAGCAGACCCGGGACGGGGGACTACGGGCAGTACTTC.

For this clonotype: Since a much larger clone is just one base distant, this may be a read error. The V call is TRBV28, the J call TRBJ2-7; no firm D call. The CDR3 spans 11 residues. Trimming took 3 bases from V and 5 from J, leaving 5 bases between them. The germline CDR1 and CDR2 sequences are MDHEN and SYDVKM. This CDR3 reads CASSFVHEQYF. The DNA for the CDR3 is TGTGCCAGCAGTTTTGTGCACGAGCAGTACTTC.

This clonotype has just a few counts. The chain employs TRBV2 and TRBJ2-3; D gene ambiguous. Germline-derived CDR1 and CDR2 are SNHLY and FYNNEI. CDR3 size: 13 residues. V lost 2 bases and J 2 bases, leaving 5 bases between the germline ends. CDR3 residues: CASSEFFTDTQYF. In nucleotides, the CDR3 is TGTGCCAGCAGTGAATTCTTCACAGATACGCAGTATTTT.

This chain connects TRBV3-1 to TRBJ1-2; possibly TRBD1 for D (6 bases). CDR3 size: 15 residues. Germline V gene lookup returns CDR1 LGHDT and CDR2 YNNKEL (reference sequence). V lost 4 bases to trimming and J lost 5 bases, with 17 bases between them. The CDR3 sequence: CASSPGQTYLYGYTF. In nucleotides, the CDR3 is TGTGCCAGCAGCCCCGGACAGACTTATTTATATGGCTACACCTTC.

This chain links TRBV24-1 with TRBJ1-4, with a tentative D call TRBD1 (5 bases). Germline V gene data show CDR1 as KGHDR and CDR2 as SFDVKD. The CDR3 length is 17 residues. V was shortened by 9 bases and J by 1 base, with 20 bases between the two germline ends. CDR3 region: CATYRRQGLETNEKLFF. CDR3 DNA sequence: TGTGCCACCTATCGTCGGCAGGGTCTAGAAACTAATGAAAAACTGTTTTTT.

There are many counts of this clonotype. The CDR3 bases are TGTGCCAGCCGGGACAGGGGGCAAGAGACCCAGTACTTC. It is translated as CASRDRGQETQYF. The chain carries TRBV28 and TRBJ2-5; TRBD1 agrees at 11 bases. This CDR3 has 13 amino acids. V shed 8 bases and J 2 bases; nucleotides not matched to a gene: 1. The germline gives CDR1 MDHEN, CDR2 SYDVKM.

This clonotype turned up a few times. The chain couples TRBV5-5 to TRBJ2-1, with 7 nucleotides matching TRBD1. The CDR3 has 17 residues. Germline V lookup: CDR1 SGHKS, CDR2 YYEKEE (reference sequence). V shed 2 bases and J 1 base; nucleotides not matched to a gene: 9. The CDR3 sequence is CASSFAWQGVSYNEQFF. Here the CDR3 DNA reads TGTGCCAGCAGCTTCGCGTGGCAGGGGGTATCCTACAATGAGCAGTTCTTC. The complete variable domain, with remaining parts taken from reference TRBV5-5 and TRBJ2-1, reads DAGVTQSPTHLIKTRGQQVTLRCSPISGHKSVSWYQQVLGQGPQFIFQYYEKEERGRGNFPDRFSARQFPNYSSELNVNALLLGDSALYLCASSFAWQGVSYNEQFFGPGTRLTVL.

There are a few counts of this clonotype. The chain employs TRBV20-1 and TRBJ1-2; the D gene is possibly TRBD1 (5 bases). Germline-derived CDR1 and CDR2 are DFQATT and SNEGSKA (reference sequence). The germline V and J ends were trimmed by 0 bases and 7 bases, with 15 bases remaining between them. The CDR3 runs to 14 residues. The CDR3 nucleotides read TGCAGTGCTAGAGATTGGGGCAGGGAGGGTGGCTACACCTTC. Its translation is CSARDWGREGGYTF.

The J gene is TRBJ2-3, the V gene TRBV20-1; 7 bases line up with TRBD2. Germline V gene data show CDR1 as DFQATT and CDR2 as SNEGSKA (reference sequence). The CDR3 has 13 residues. V dropped 5 bases and J dropped 2; count of bases not matched to a gene: 4. The CDR3 loop reads CSAGRENTDTQYF. The CDR3 DNA sequence: TGCAGTGCTGGGCGGGAGAACACAGATACGCAGTATTTT.